These T cell receptor beta chains were read from a single sample in a study of beta chain features in type 1 diabetes. Libraries were prepared by immunoSEQ multiplex PCR; TCRdb keeps only in-frame clonotypes and omits some of them. This sample has roughly 300,000 clones, with 6.5% to 10% found just once. Sequencing input: central memory CD4+ T cells from blood. The source of these receptors is a woman aged 18-29 years in good health. The CDR3 runs from the conserved cysteine through the conserved F or W. The order of the fields is J gene, D gene, V gene, clone size, CDR3 DNA, CDR3 protein. The D gene is left open where the match is weak. Some rows have no size entry. The others give once, few or many, or a class for an expanded clone.

>TRBJ2-7|NA|TRBV14|few
TGTGCCAGCAGCCAAGAAGGCGCCGGAAGCTCCTACGAGCAGTACTTC
CASSQEGAGSSYEQYF
>TRBJ1-5|NA|TRBV19|few
TGTGCCAGTAGTCATACGGGACGAAGTACTAGCAATCAGCCCCAGCATTTT
CASSHTGRSTSNQPQHF
>TRBJ2-7|NA|TRBV6-1|NA
TGTGCCAGCAGCAGCCCGGATTCTTACGAGCAGTACTTC
CASSSPDSYEQYF
>TRBJ1-1|TRBD1|TRBV18|few
TGTGCCAGCTCACCTATCCCGGGGACAGGGATAATGAACACTGAAGCTTTCTTT
CASSPIPGTGIMNTEAFF
>TRBJ2-7|TRBD2|TRBV9|few
TGTGCCAGCACCCCGGGACTAGCGGGAGGCTACGAGCAGTACTTC
CASTPGLAGGYEQYF
>TRBJ2-5|NA|TRBV5-1|NA
TGCGCCAGCAGCTTGGGTTCGGGAGAGGAGACCCAGTACTTC
CASSLGSGEETQYF
>TRBJ1-3|TRBD1|TRBV5-6|NA
TGTGCCAGCAGCCGACAGGACAGGGAAAGAGGAAACACCATATATTTT
CASSRQDRERGNTIYF
>TRBJ1-2|NA|TRBV28|few
TGTGCCAGTAGGGATTCCTCCCCACCGCTCGGCTACACCTTC
CASRDSSPPLGYTF
>TRBJ2-4|NA|TRBV4-2|few
TGTGCCAGCAGCCAAGTTTCGGTGGGAGGAGGGAAAAACATTCAGTACTTC
CASSQVSVGGGKNIQYF
>TRBJ2-2|NA|TRBV5-4|few
TGTGCCAGCAGCTTAGGGGGGCTGAGCACCGGGGAGCTGTTTTTT
CASSLGGLSTGELFF
>TRBJ2-2|TRBD1|TRBV28|few
TGTGCCAGCAGCGTGCGCTGGGGACAGGGGAACACCGGGGAGCTGTTTTTT
CASSVRWGQGNTGELFF
>TRBJ1-2|NA|TRBV10-3|many
TGTGCCATCAATCCCGCTCAGGGAGGGTATGGCTACACCTTC
CAINPAQGGYGYTF
>TRBJ2-3|TRBD2|TRBV6-5|NA
TGTGCCAGCAGGAGCGGGAGATGGGCAGATACGCAGTATTTT
CASRSGRWADTQYF
>TRBJ2-1|NA|TRBV9|few
TGTGCCAGCAGCGTAGCGGGGCGGGCCGGCTACAATGAGCAGTTCTTC
CASSVAGRAGYNEQFF
>TRBJ2-5|NA|TRBV19|few
TGTGCCAGTAGTCCCAATACCGCAGAGACCCAGTACTTC
CASSPNTAETQYF
>TRBJ2-3|NA|TRBV6-1|NA
TGTGCCAGCAGTGAAAGGACCCAACCCGGTAGAGATACGCAGTATTTT
CASSERTQPGRDTQYF
>TRBJ2-1|TRBD2|TRBV10-3|few
TGTGCCGTCTCTAGCGGGAGGGGGCTCAATGAGCAGTTCTTC
CAVSSGRGLNEQFF
>TRBJ1-3|TRBD1|TRBV7-9|NA
TGTGCCAGCAGCATACAGGGGTACTCTGGAAACACCATATATTTT
CASSIQGYSGNTIYF
>TRBJ2-2|NA|TRBV7-6|few
TGTGCCAGCAGCTTCGCAGGGGGGTACACCGGGGAGCTGTTTTTT
CASSFAGGYTGELFF
>TRBJ2-1|TRBD2|TRBV11-2|few
TGTGCCAGCAGCCAGGTGACTAGCGGGAGAGTTGAGCAGTTCTTC
CASSQVTSGRVEQFF
>TRBJ2-1|NA|TRBV7-2|many
TGTGCCAGCAGCTCCGACTACAGCTCCTACAATGAGCAGTTCTTC
CASSSDYSSYNEQFF
>TRBJ2-2|NA|TRBV5-1|few
TGCGCCAGCAGCTTGGCCGAGGTCCGTGGGGCCGGGGAGCTGTTTTTT
CASSLAEVRGAGELFF
>TRBJ2-1|TRBD2|TRBV27|many
TGTGCCAGCAGTTTTTGGGGGGGCAATGAGCAGTTCTTC
CASSFWGGNEQFF
>TRBJ2-7|NA|TRBV28|NA
TGTGCCAGCAGCACCTTAAGTCGGGGGAGGGGGTACGAGCAGTACTTC
CASSTLSRGRGYEQYF
>TRBJ2-7|NA|TRBV11-2|few
TGTGCCAGCAGCTTATTCCCGGGCTCCTACGAGCAGTACTTC
CASSLFPGSYEQYF
>TRBJ2-3|NA|TRBV6-5|NA
TGTGCCAGCAGGCGACACGGTGGAGGCACAGATACGCAGTATTTT
CASRRHGGGTDTQYF
>TRBJ2-5|NA|TRBV7-2|few
TGTGCCAGCAGCTTAGGGAGACCATTAGAGACCCAGTACTTC
CASSLGRPLETQYF
>TRBJ2-5|TRBD2|TRBV5-1|NA
TGCGCCAGCAGCGGGACTAGCGGGAGCGCTTTTCAAGAGACCCAGTACTTC
CASSGTSGSAFQETQYF
>TRBJ2-1|NA|TRBV7-8|NA
TGTGCCAGCAATTTCCAGGACTTTCTGTTCTTC
CASNFQDFLFF
>TRBJ2-3|NA|TRBV7-9|NA
TGTGCCAGCAGCTTAGTTGGGGAGGCCATCTCGCAGTATTTT
CASSLVGEAISQYF
>TRBJ2-7|NA|TRBV2|few
TGTGCAAGCGGGAAGGGGGTCGGTGGCTACGAGCAGTACTTC
CASGKGVGGYEQYF
>TRBJ2-7|TRBD2|TRBV28|few
TGTGCCAGCAGTTCCACGGGACTAAACTACGAGCAGTACTTC
CASSSTGLNYEQYF
>TRBJ2-1|TRBD2|TRBV5-1|NA
TGCGCCAGCAGCCTCGGACTAGCGGCCAATGAGCAGTTCTTC
CASSLGLAANEQFF
>TRBJ2-5|NA|TRBV4-2|few
TGTGCCAGCAGCCAAGGGGACCTATACGGGGAGACCCAGTACTTC
CASSQGDLYGETQYF
>TRBJ2-1|NA|TRBV5-1|few
TGCGCCAGCAGCCCGAGGGCGGAGAGAGATGAGCAGTTCTTC
CASSPRAERDEQFF
>TRBJ1-5|NA|TRBV7-2|few
TGTGCCAGCAGCTTAGCTCTGGGACTCGATCAGCCCCAGCATTTT
CASSLALGLDQPQHF
>TRBJ2-7|NA|TRBV29-1|few
TGCAGCGTCATATCAGGATCCGAGCAGTACTTC
CSVISGSEQYF
>TRBJ1-1|NA|TRBV7-9|many
TGTGCCAGCAGCCTCAGCCATAACACTGAAGCTTTCTTT
CASSLSHNTEAFF
>TRBJ1-2|NA|TRBV11-2|few
TGTGCCAGCAGCTTAGGGCGAAGGGATGGCTACACCTTC
CASSLGRRDGYTF
>TRBJ2-7|NA|TRBV2|few
TGTGCCAGCATCTTCGACAGCTCCTACGAGCAGTACTTC
CASIFDSSYEQYF
>TRBJ2-5|NA|TRBV6-5|NA
TGTGCCAGCAGTTACTCGAACAGCTTGAGGGAGACCCAGTACTTC
CASSYSNSLRETQYF
>TRBJ2-3|TRBD2|TRBV23-1|few
TGCGCCAGCAGTCAATCAAGGCGCGGAGCGGGAAGGAGCACAGATACGCAGTATTTT
CASSQSRRGAGRSTDTQYF
>TRBJ1-1|NA|TRBV7-3|few
TGTGCCAGCAGCTTAACTGGGGGAGGGCGCACTGAAGCTTTCTTT
CASSLTGGGRTEAFF